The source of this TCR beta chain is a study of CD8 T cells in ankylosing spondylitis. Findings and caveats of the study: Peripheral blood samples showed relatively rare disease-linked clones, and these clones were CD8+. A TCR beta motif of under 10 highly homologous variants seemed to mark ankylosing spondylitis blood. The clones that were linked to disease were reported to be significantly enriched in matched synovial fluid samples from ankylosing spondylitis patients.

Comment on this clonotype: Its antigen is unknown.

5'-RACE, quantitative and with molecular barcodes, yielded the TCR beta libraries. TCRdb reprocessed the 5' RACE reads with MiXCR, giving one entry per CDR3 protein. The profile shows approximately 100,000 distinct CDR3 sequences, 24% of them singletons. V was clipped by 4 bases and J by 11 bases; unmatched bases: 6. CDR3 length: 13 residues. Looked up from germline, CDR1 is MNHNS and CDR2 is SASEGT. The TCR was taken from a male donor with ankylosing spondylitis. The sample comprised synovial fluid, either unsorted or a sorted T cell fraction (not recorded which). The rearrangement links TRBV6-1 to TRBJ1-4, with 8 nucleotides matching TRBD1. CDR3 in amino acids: CASSGTGQRKLFF. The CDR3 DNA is TGTGCCAGCAGTGGGACAGGGCAGAGGAAACTGTTTTTT.